This T cell receptor beta chain derives from a study of T cell changes during pregnancy in multiple sclerosis. The table came from immunoSEQ multiplex PCR; TCRdb's copy has only in-frame clones and leaves some out. The sample has around 50,000 clones, more than 90% seen once. J was trimmed by 0 bases and V by 7 bases; bases with no gene match: 3. This CDR3 has 16 amino acids. CDR1 and CDR2 from the germline V gene are SGHVS and FNYEAQ. J is TRBJ2-6 and V is TRBV7-6; 10 nucleotides agree with TRBD1. The sequences come from peripheral blood, collected after pregnancy. The clonotype comes from a female donor in good health, enrolled as a control in a pregnancy study. CDR3 bases: TGTGCCAGCACTTGGACAGGGGGCTCTGGGGCCAACGTCCTGACTTTC. It yields the protein CASTWTGGSGANVLTF.